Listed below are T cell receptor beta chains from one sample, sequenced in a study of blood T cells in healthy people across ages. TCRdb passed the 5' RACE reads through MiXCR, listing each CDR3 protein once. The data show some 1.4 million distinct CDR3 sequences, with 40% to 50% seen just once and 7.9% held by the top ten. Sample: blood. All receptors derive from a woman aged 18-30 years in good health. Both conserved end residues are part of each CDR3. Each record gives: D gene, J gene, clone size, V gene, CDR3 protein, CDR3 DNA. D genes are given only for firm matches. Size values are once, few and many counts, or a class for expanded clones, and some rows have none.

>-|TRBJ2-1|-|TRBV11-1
CASSLLDGIVYNEQFF
TGTGCCAGCAGCCTCCTGGACGGAATTGTTTACAATGAGCAGTTCTTC
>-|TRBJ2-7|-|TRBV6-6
CASSSPATYNEQYF
TGTGCCAGCAGTTCACCGGCCACCTACAATGAGCAGTACTTC
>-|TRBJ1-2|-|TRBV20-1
CSAQDPFWGYTF
TGCAGTGCTCAAGATCCCTTTTGGGGCTACACCTTC
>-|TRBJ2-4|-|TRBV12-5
CASGWGDSEQYF
TGTGCTAGTGGCTGGGGGGATTCGGAGCAGTACTTC
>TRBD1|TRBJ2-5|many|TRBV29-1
CSVEDFRGTETQYF
TGCAGCGTTGAAGACTTCAGGGGGACAGAGACCCAGTACTTC
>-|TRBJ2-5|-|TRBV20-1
CSALGGGGQYF
TGCAGTGCATTAGGTGGGGGCGGGCAGTACTTC
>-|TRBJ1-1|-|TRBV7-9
CASSLGKGSSTEAFF
TGTGCCAGCAGCCTAGGGAAGGGTTCGAGCACTGAAGCTTTCTTT
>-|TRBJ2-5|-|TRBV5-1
CASSLAGGYIQETQYF
TGCGCCAGCAGCTTGGCCGGGGGTTATATCCAAGAGACCCAGTACTTC
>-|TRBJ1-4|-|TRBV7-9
CASSLGAGARSEKLFF
TGTGCCAGCAGCTTAGGAGCCGGGGCGAGAAGCGAAAAACTGTTTTTT
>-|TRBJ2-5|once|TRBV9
CASSVDAGTYNEQYF
TGTGCCAGCAGCGTAGATGCGGGGACCTACAATGAGCAGTACTTC
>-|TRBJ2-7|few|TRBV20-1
CSARARGSHEQYF
TGCAGTGCTAGAGCTAGGGGTAGCCACGAGCAGTACTTC
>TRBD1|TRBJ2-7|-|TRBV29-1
CSAPEDRAYPYNEQYF
TGCAGCGCCCCAGAGGACAGGGCCTATCCCTACAATGAGCAGTACTTC
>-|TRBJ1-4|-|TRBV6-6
CASYHSQKGKLFF
TGTGCCAGCTACCATTCCCAAAAAGGAAAACTGTTTTTT
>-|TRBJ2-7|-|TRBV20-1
CSARAVTSNDEQYF
TGCAGTGCTAGAGCGGTGACTAGTAACGACGAGCAGTACTTC
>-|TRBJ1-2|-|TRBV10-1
CASSESRGRGYTF
TGCGCCAGCAGTGAGTCGAGGGGTCGGGGCTACACCTTC
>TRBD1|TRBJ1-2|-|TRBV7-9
CASSSGTGPNYGYTF
TGTGCCAGCAGCTCCGGGACAGGGCCCAACTATGGCTACACCTTC
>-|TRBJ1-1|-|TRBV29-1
CSVETPGRHTEAFF
TGCAGCGTAGAAACACCGGGAAGACACACTGAAGCTTTCTTT
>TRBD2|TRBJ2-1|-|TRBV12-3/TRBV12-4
CASSTSGRAKTQFF
TGTGCCAGCAGTACTAGCGGGAGGGCAAAGACCCAGTTCTTC
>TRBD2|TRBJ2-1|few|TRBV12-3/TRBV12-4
CASKPSGLVYNEQFF
TGTGCCAGCAAACCTAGCGGGCTGGTCTACAATGAGCAGTTCTTC